This passage covers 8 T cell receptor beta chains from one sample sequenced in a study of blood T cell repertoires in COVID-19. TCRdb keeps only in-frame clones here, not all; method: immunoSEQ multiplex PCR. The sample has about 130,000 clones, roughly 80% seen once; the top ten hold roughly 9.2%. Sequenced material: PBMCs or T cells enriched from blood (not recorded which). The receptors were gathered from a man between 45 and 60 years old who had recovered from COVID-19.

This clone was detected once. Other DNA sequences in the sample encode the same CDR3. The gene calls are TRBV9 and TRBJ1-1; 9 nucleotides agree with TRBD1. The CDR3 runs 14 residues. The germline CDR1 and CDR2 sequences are SGDLS and YYNGEE. V gave up 4 bases and J gave up 2 bases; unmatched junction bases: 3. The CDR3 here is CASSWGQGNTEAFF. The CDR3 DNA reads TGTGCCAGCAGCTGGGGACAGGGTAACACTGAAGCTTTCTTT.

This clone showed up just once. The chain links TRBV7-2 to TRBJ1-2, with 8 positions matching TRBD1. The germline CDR1 and CDR2 sequences are SGHTA and FQGNSA. V dropped 4 bases and J dropped 2; count of bases not matched to a gene: 6. The CDR3 is made up of 15 amino acids. This chain's CDR3 is CASSSDRGSNYGYTF. The CDR3 bases are TGTGCCAGCAGCTCCGACAGGGGTTCGAACTATGGCTACACCTTC.

The CDR3 DNA follows: TGCGCCAGCAGCCAAGAAGGGGACAGGGGCCCCTTTGGCTACACCTTC. As protein: CASSQEGDRGPFGYTF. The rearrangement uses TRBV4-3 and TRBJ1-2, with 10 bases fitting TRBD1. The CDR3 is 16 amino acids. The V and J ends lost 0 bases and 7 bases, in that order; junction bases with no gene match: 8. Germline lookup yields CDR1 LGHNA and CDR2 YSLEER.

The genes are TRBV6-2 or TRBV6-3 and TRBJ1-1; 8 positions match TRBD1. CDR1 is MNHEY and CDR2 is SVGEGT in the germline V gene. J gave up 0 bases and V 5 bases, and 5 bases lay outside the gene matches. The CDR3 totals 15 residues. The CDR3 loop is CASSHGQGMNTEAFF. In DNA, the CDR3 is TGTGCCAGCAGTCACGGACAGGGAATGAACACTGAAGCTTTCTTT.

The V gene is TRBV28, the J gene TRBJ1-5, with TRBD1 matching over 7 bases. V lost 5 bases to trimming and J lost 4 bases; unmatched junction nucleotides: 23. The CDR3 has 20 residues. Germline CDR1 MDHEN, CDR2 SYDVKM. In DNA form, the CDR3 reads TGTGCCAGCAGTCCCCGTAGCAGGGCCTTTCGGGACAGCCGGAATCAGCCCCAGCATTTT. It specifies CASSPRSRAFRDSRNQPQHF.

As for this clone: One junction end does not reproduce the germline sequence, and a read error may be involved. CDR3 region: CTSSSASQPQHF. The CDR3, as DNA: TGTACCAGCAGCTCCGCGAGTCAGCCCCAGCATTTT. This chain connects TRBV7-9 to TRBJ1-5; D gene ambiguous. CDR1 is SEHNR and CDR2 is FQNEAQ in the germline V gene (reference sequence). The CDR3 runs 12 residues.

The chain recombines TRBV28 with TRBJ1-5; maybe TRBD1 (5 bases). Germline lookup yields CDR1 MDHEN and CDR2 SYDVKM. V was cut by 5 bases and J by 6 bases, with 17 bases left in between. This CDR3 comprises 15 residues. The CDR3 spells CASSPGAGLSQPQHF. The CDR3 nucleotides are TGTGCCAGCAGTCCTGGGGCAGGGTTGAGTCAGCCCCAGCATTTT.

The chain joins TRBV15 to TRBJ2-1; no reliable D call. The CDR3 is 14 residues long. V lost 5 bases, J lost 1 base, and 9 bases lay in between. Germline V lookup: CDR1 LNHNV, CDR2 YYDKDF (reference sequence). The CDR3 bases are TGTGCCACCAGCCTCCCCGGGTCCTACAATGAGCAGTTCTTC. Encoded protein: CATSLPGSYNEQFF.